A single sample is the source of the 10 T cell receptor beta chains below, sequenced in a study of OX40 agonist ivuxolimab in advanced cancers. Here immunoSEQ multiplex PCR was the method, and the copy in TCRdb shows in-frame clones only, minus some. The sample consists of 100,000 to 150,000 clones, 92% of them appearing once. Material: CD4+ or CD8+ T cells sorted from blood, obtained in a trial of the OX40 agonist ivuxolimab. The receptors originated from an adult with an advanced solid tumor such as melanoma, head and neck, liver or kidney cancer.

The genes are TRBV11-3 and TRBJ1-1; 7 bases line up with TRBD1. CDR1 is SGHNT, CDR2 YENEEA, per germline. This CDR3 contains 15 residues. Trimming took 5 bases from V and 0 from J; bases not matched to a gene: 6. The DNA of the CDR3 is TGTGCCAGCAGCCCAAGACAGGGAATGAACACTGAAGCTTTCTTT. Translation: CASSPRQGMNTEAFF.

The rearrangement joins TRBV27 to TRBJ2-3; D is unclear. Trimming stripped 2 bases from V and 6 bases from J, with 9 bases between. The CDR3 contains 13 residues. Germline-derived CDR1 and CDR2 are MNHEY and SMNVEV (reference sequence). The CDR3: CASSLEGLDTQYF. As DNA, the CDR3 is TGTGCCAGCAGTTTAGAAGGGTTGGATACGCAGTATTTT.

The chain employs TRBV7-2 and TRBJ2-7, with no clear D. This CDR3 region has 14 residues. Trimming cost V 1 base and J 0 bases, with 7 bases left between them. Germline loops: CDR1 SGHTA, CDR2 FQGNSA. Written as DNA, the CDR3 is TGTGCCAGCAGCTTAGGGGCGCACTCCTACGAGCAGTACTTC. Translation: CASSLGAHSYEQYF.

V usage is TRBV18 and J usage is TRBJ1-3, with D possibly being TRBD1 (6 bases). V was trimmed by 6 bases and J by 7 bases, leaving 19 bases between them. CDR1 and CDR2 (germline): KGHSH, LQKENI. This CDR3 is 15 amino acids long. The DNA of the CDR3 is TGTGCCAGCTCTCCCGCGGACAGTCGCGGGAACACCATATATTTT. Its translation is CASSPADSRGNTIYF.

The chain recombines TRBV7-9 with TRBJ2-1; 8 positions agree with TRBD1. V lost 1 base and J lost 7; bases outside the gene matches: 12. Per the germline V gene, CDR1 is SEHNR and CDR2 is FQNEAQ (reference sequence). The CDR3 runs 17 residues. The CDR3 region is CASSLVPGTGGLNEQFF. DNA of the CDR3: TGTGCCAGCAGCTTAGTACCCGGGACAGGTGGGCTAAATGAGCAGTTCTTC. The complete variable domain, with remaining parts taken from reference TRBV7-9 and TRBJ2-1, reads DTGVSQNPRHKITKRGQNVTFRCDPISEHNRLYWYRQTLGQGPEFLTYFQNEAQLEKSRLLSDRFSAERPKGSFSTLEIQRTEQGDSAMYLCASSLVPGTGGLNEQFFGPGTRLTVL.

The rearrangement uses TRBV6-4 and TRBJ1-5; D possibly corresponds to TRBD1 (5 bases). Germline loops: CDR1 MRHNA, CDR2 SNTAGT. V dropped 3 bases and J dropped 0 bases, with 9 bases sitting between them. The CDR3 totals 15 residues. CDR3 in amino acids: CASSEGTDSNQPQHF. In DNA form, the CDR3 reads TGTGCCAGCAGTGAAGGGACGGATAGCAATCAGCCCCAGCATTTT.

The rearrangement links TRBV6-5 to TRBJ2-7; 9 bases line up with TRBD1. The CDR3 is 14 amino acids. Per the germline V gene, CDR1 is MNHEY and CDR2 is SVGAGI. V shed 4 bases, J shed 5 bases, and the junction held 6 bases outside the gene matches. CDR3 amino acids: CASSSGQGINEQYF. CDR3 in DNA: TGTGCCAGCAGTTCTGGACAGGGGATCAACGAGCAGTACTTC.

This chain uses TRBV18 with TRBJ2-7; possibly TRBD1 or TRBD2 for D (5 bases each). Trimming pared 4 bases from V and 1 base from J, leaving 14 bases between. The CDR3 runs to 15 residues. Looked up from germline, CDR1 is KGHSH and CDR2 is LQKENI. CDR3 amino acids: CASSQMTVASYEQYF. The CDR3 DNA sequence: TGTGCCAGCTCACAGATGACAGTAGCGTCCTACGAGCAGTACTTC.

The chain carries TRBV6-5 and TRBJ2-7, with 8 bases lining up with TRBD1. Germline lookup yields CDR1 MNHEY and CDR2 SVGAGI. J lost 4 bases, V lost 6 bases, and 11 bases had no gene match. CDR3 length: 15 residues. The CDR3 DNA reads TGTGCCAGCAGCCTCTACAGGGGGTGGGAGTACGAGCAGTACTTC. It is translated as CASSLYRGWEYEQYF.

This clone is a singleton in its sample. V is TRBV7-2 and J is TRBJ1-1; D call uncertain. The CDR3 consists of 15 residues. Trimming took 2 bases from V and 1 from J, leaving 11 bases between them. CDR1 is SGHTA and CDR2 is FQGNSA in the germline V gene. The CDR3 nucleotides read TGTGCCAGCAGCTTAATCCTCGTACAGAACACTGAAGCTTTCTTT. Protein: CASSLILVQNTEAFF.